A single sample is the source of the 22 T cell receptor beta chains below, sequenced in a study of T cells after posttransplantation cyclophosphamide. The protocol was immunoSEQ multiplex PCR, while the TCRdb copy is restricted to in-frame clones and leaves out a portion. The sample contains tens of thousands of clones, none of them singletons. Source material: PBMCs. These receptors came from a woman aged 55-70 years in good health, CMV-negative, and a related stem cell transplant donor.

This clone was counted many times. V gene TRBV11-2 combines with J gene TRBJ2-7, with TRBD1 matching over 8 bases. The V gene end was trimmed by 5 bases and the J gene end by 3 bases; junction bases not matched to a gene: 6. The germline V gene encodes CDR1 SGHAT and CDR2 FQNNGV. This CDR3 comprises 14 residues. CDR3 DNA: TGTGCCAGCAGCGCATCCACAGGGGGCTACGAGCAGTACTTC. Encoded protein: CASSASTGGYEQYF.

There are many counts of this clone. CDR3 DNA: TGTGCCAGCAGCCCCGGGACTAGCAGGTACAATGAGCAGTTCTTC. This encodes CASSPGTSRYNEQFF. The V call is TRBV28, the J call TRBJ2-1, with 9 bases that match TRBD2. The CDR3 runs to 15 residues. Germline CDR1 is MDHEN and CDR2 is SYDVKM. Trimming cost V 6 bases and J 4 bases; bases outside gene matches: 7.

This clone was counted ten times or more. The chain recombines TRBV24-1 with TRBJ2-1; 9 bases agree with TRBD2. From germline, CDR1 is KGHDR and CDR2 SFDVKD. The CDR3 length is 16 residues. After removal of 4 bases from V and 3 bases from J, the junction contained 6 bases not matched to a gene. CDR3 bases: TGTGCCACCAGTGACCCAGGGACTAGCTTCTACAATGAGCAGTTCTTC. Protein product: CATSDPGTSFYNEQFF.

The sample holds many counts of this clone. The J gene is TRBJ2-7, the V gene TRBV6-6; 8 nucleotides match TRBD1. CDR1 and CDR2 from the germline V gene are MNHNY and SVGAGI (reference sequence). The trim removed 6 bases at V and 0 bases at J, leaving 7 bases unmatched. The CDR3 totals 15 residues. This chain's CDR3 is CASRSTGGGSYEQYF. For the CDR3, the DNA is TGTGCCAGCAGATCTACAGGGGGAGGCTCCTACGAGCAGTACTTC.

This clone was found a few times. The junction and the germline gene differ at one end; a read error may be behind it. This rearrangement joins TRBV7-7 to TRBJ2-3; D not certain. Germline CDR1 SSHAT, CDR2 FNYEAQ (reference sequence). CDR3 length equals 14 residues. The CDR3 coding sequence is TGTGCTAGCAACCCTCTCGGGAGCACAGATACGCAGTATTTT. Amino acids: CASNPLGSTDTQYF.

The table lists this clone with many counts. The chain combines TRBV12-3 or TRBV12-4 with TRBJ1-2; tentatively, D is TRBD1 (5 bases). V gave up 4 bases and J gave up 4 bases, with 13 bases separating them. The CDR3 is made up of 14 amino acids. CDR3 sequence (DNA): TGTGCCAGCAGTTCGATAGGGACTTTCTATGGCTACACCTTC. Its protein product is CASSSIGTFYGYTF.

The CDR3 protein is CASSQSTEQPQHF. The CDR3 region has the DNA TGTGCCAGCAGCCAATCAACAGAACAGCCCCAGCATTTT. The chain carries TRBV16 and TRBJ1-5, with D hard to call. This CDR3 region has 13 residues. Trimming cost V 0 bases and J 7 bases, with 7 bases left between them. CDR1 is KGHSY, CDR2 FQNENV, per germline.

This sequence joins TRBV10-1 and TRBJ1-5; 11 nucleotides agree with TRBD1. Germline-derived CDR1 and CDR2 are WNHNN and SYGVQD (reference sequence). V shed 8 bases and J 0 bases; nucleotides not matched to a gene: 9. This CDR3 has 17 residues. For the CDR3, the DNA is TGCGCCAGCCCGGACAGGGGGCCCTTTTCTAGCAATCAGCCCCAGCATTTT. Encoded protein: CASPDRGPFSSNQPQHF.

This clone was observed many times. The chain combines TRBV10-3 with TRBJ2-5; 12 bases fit TRBD2. The trim removed 4 bases at V and 10 bases at J, leaving 10 bases unmatched. Germline V gene lookup returns CDR1 ENHRY and CDR2 SYGVKD. CDR3 length: 15 residues. CDR3 residues: CAISAGLAGRGFQYF. Written as DNA, the CDR3 is TGTGCCATCAGTGCGGGACTAGCGGGCAGGGGGTTCCAGTACTTC.

V and J are TRBV28 and TRBJ1-5; tentatively, D is TRBD1 (5 bases). CDR1 and CDR2 from the germline V gene are MDHEN and SYDVKM. V dropped 6 bases and J dropped 9 bases, with 21 bases sitting between them. The CDR3 extends over 15 amino acids. The DNA of the CDR3 is TGTGCCAGCAGGCATGGCGGGGGTGGCCAAAGGCCCCAGCATTTT. It is translated as CASRHGGGGQRPQHF.

This clone was observed at least ten times. V is TRBV4-3 and J is TRBJ2-7, with 9 bases that match TRBD1. This CDR3 has 16 amino acids. V shed 2 bases and J 7 bases; nucleotides not matched to a gene: 12. Germline V gene sequence: CDR1 LGHNA, CDR2 YSLEER. CDR3 sequence reads: CASSQQYSLTGGEQYF. The CDR3 coding sequence is TGCGCCAGCAGCCAACAATATAGCTTGACAGGGGGGGAGCAGTACTTC.

This clone was picked up many times. V is TRBV6-6 and J is TRBJ1-1; D unresolved. Per germline, CDR1 MNHNY and CDR2 SVGAGI (reference sequence). CDR3 length: 11 amino acids. Trimming took off 4 bases at V and 7 bases at J, with 7 bases between the two ends. The CDR3 sequence: CASSSVFEAFF. DNA of the CDR3: TGTGCCAGCAGTTCCGTATTTGAAGCTTTCTTT.

This clone has at least ten counts. V gene TRBV7-9 combines with J gene TRBJ1-1, with D possibly matching TRBD1 (5 bases). This CDR3 has 14 residues. Germline V gives CDR1 SEHNR, CDR2 FQNEAQ (reference sequence). Trimming left V 4 bases short and J 4 bases short, with 13 bases between. The CDR3 coding sequence is TGTGCCAGCAGCTGGGGCATGCGTGGCACTGAAGCTTTCTTT. Encoded protein: CASSWGMRGTEAFF.

This clone occurred many times. This chain connects TRBV28 to TRBJ1-2, with 8 bases lining up with TRBD1. CDR3 length: 15 residues. V dropped 10 bases and J dropped 3; count of bases not matched to a gene: 13. Per germline, CDR1 MDHEN and CDR2 SYDVKM. CDR3 residues: CATIDSGTGHYGYTF. The CDR3 DNA reads TGTGCCACCATAGACTCCGGGACAGGACACTATGGCTACACCTTC.

This clone was seen at least ten times. This chain links TRBV5-4 with TRBJ2-3; 13 bases are shared with TRBD2. This CDR3 is 16 amino acids long. V lost 1 base, J lost 7 bases, and 6 bases stayed unmatched. Germline values: CDR1 SGHNT, CDR2 YYREEE (reference sequence). In DNA, the CDR3 is TGTGCCAGCAGCTTGAGGACTAGCGGGGGCCCCCATACGCAGTATTTT. It yields the protein CASSLRTSGGPHTQYF.

This clone was seen a few times. V usage is TRBV9 and J usage is TRBJ2-5, with 10 bases fitting TRBD2. CDR1 and CDR2 (germline): SGDLS, YYNGEE. Germline trimming cut 4 bases from V and 2 bases from J; bases unmatched to any gene: 11. The CDR3 sequence is 17 residues long. The CDR3 region has the DNA TGTGCCAGCAGCCCCCCAGCCGGTAGCGGGGGGCAAGAGACCCAGTACTTC. Protein sequence: CASSPPAGSGGQETQYF.

This clone occurred many times. The chain combines TRBV24-1 with TRBJ2-1; possibly TRBD1 for D (5 bases). The V gene lost 4 bases and the J gene lost 2 bases, with 14 bases spanning the gap. The germline V gene encodes CDR1 KGHDR and CDR2 SFDVKD. This CDR3 contains 16 residues. The CDR3 region is CATSDPDWGAYNEQFF. In nucleotides, the CDR3 is TGTGCCACCAGTGACCCCGACTGGGGCGCCTACAATGAGCAGTTCTTC.

The table lists this clone with a few counts. V gene TRBV9 combines with J gene TRBJ2-6; D might be TRBD1 (6 bases). The CDR3 contains 16 residues. V gave up 4 bases and J gave up 3 bases, with 14 bases separating them. From germline, CDR1 is SGDLS and CDR2 YYNGEE. CDR3 sequence: CASSSQNRVGANVLTF. CDR3 bases: TGTGCCAGCAGCTCGCAAAACAGGGTTGGGGCCAACGTCCTGACTTTC.

This chain connects TRBV30 to TRBJ1-1; D unclear. The ends were cut back, 3 bases at V and 1 base at J, with 12 bases in the middle. Per the germline V gene, CDR1 is GTSNPN and CDR2 is SVGIG (reference sequence). This CDR3 has 14 residues. The CDR3 DNA is TGTGCCTGGAGCTGGTCCGGGGAGAACACTGAAGCTTTCTTT. Amino acid sequence: CAWSWSGENTEAFF. Supplemented by reference TRBV30 and TRBJ1-1, the full variable domain reads SQTIHQWPATLVQPVGSPLSLECTVEGTSNPNLYWYRQAAGRGLQLLFYSVGIGQISSEVPQNLSASRPQDRQFILSSKKLLLSDSGFYLCAWSWSGENTEAFFGQGTRLTVV.

This clone was recorded at least ten times. The chain combines TRBV27 with TRBJ1-1; 9 nucleotides line up with TRBD1. The CDR3 has 15 residues. Losses at the gene ends were 6 bases for V and 1 base for J; bases not matched to a gene: 6. Germline V gene lookup returns CDR1 MNHEY and CDR2 SMNVEV (reference sequence). The CDR3 nucleotides read TGTGCCAGCAGCCGGGAGACAGGGGGGAACACTGAAGCTTTCTTT. Translating gives CASSRETGGNTEAFF.

This clone has only a few counts. CDR3: CSARPDTKAFF. The CDR3 DNA follows: TGCAGTGCTAGGCCGGACACGAAAGCTTTCTTT. The V gene is TRBV20-1, the J gene TRBJ1-1, with D perhaps TRBD1 (5 bases). The CDR3 contains 11 residues. Looked up from germline, CDR1 is DFQATT and CDR2 is SNEGSKA (reference sequence). The V and J ends lost 3 bases and 9 bases respectively, with 11 bases between them.

This chain links TRBV6-1 with TRBJ2-5; a possible D gene is TRBD2 (5 bases). The CDR3 covers 15 residues. Germline CDR1 is MNHNS and CDR2 is SASEGT. V dropped 0 bases and J dropped 7 bases, with 15 bases sitting between them. CDR3 in amino acids: CASSEAQTIYGTQYF. The CDR3 DNA is TGTGCCAGCAGTGAAGCACAGACTATATATGGGACCCAGTACTTC.